The next 28 T cell receptor beta chains were all read from a single sample in a study of blood T cell repertoires in COVID-19. Sequencing was performed with immunoSEQ multiplex PCR; in TCRdb, only in-frame clones are kept and a portion is missing. The table lists about 120,000 clones, 90% of them singletons. The sample comprised peripheral blood. These receptor sequences come from a woman in her fifties or sixties with COVID-19, enrolled during active disease.

The rearrangement joins TRBV3-1 (or the pseudogene TRBV3-2) to TRBJ1-1, with D maybe TRBD1 (6 bases). CDR3 length: 17 residues. The V gene's germline CDR1 is LGHDT and CDR2 YNNKEL (reference sequence). With 1 base removed from V and 0 bases from J, the gap between germline ends came to 15 bases. CDR3 DNA: TGTGCCAGCAGCCAAGGGACCCCCAGGGGTCTGAACACTGAAGCTTTCTTT. This translates into CASSQGTPRGLNTEAFF.

This rearrangement joins TRBV7-2 to TRBJ1-1; D not resolved. This CDR3 has 13 amino acids. The germline V and J ends were trimmed by 5 bases and 10 bases, with 17 bases remaining between them. Germline V gene sequence: CDR1 SGHTA, CDR2 FQGNSA. DNA for the CDR3: TGTGCCAGCAGCCCCGCGAGAGAGATGGTAGCTTTCTTT. It is translated as CASSPAREMVAFF.

The chain recombines TRBV4-3 with TRBJ1-1; D is ambiguous. V lost 3 bases to trimming and J lost 9 bases, with 11 bases between them. Germline V gene sequence: CDR1 LGHNA, CDR2 YSLEER. The CDR3 is made up of 12 amino acids. The CDR3 sequence is CASSQAGAQAFF. CDR3 coding DNA: TGCGCCAGCAGCCAGGCGGGAGCCCAAGCTTTCTTT.

The rearrangement joins TRBV6-5 to TRBJ1-2; maybe TRBD1 (6 bases). CDR3 length: 12 amino acids. Germline V gives CDR1 MNHEY, CDR2 SVGAGI. V dropped 6 bases and J dropped 7 bases, with 12 bases sitting between them. CDR3 in amino acids: CASRTGFGGYTF. The CDR3 DNA reads TGTGCCAGCAGGACAGGATTTGGTGGCTACACCTTC.

CDR3 region: CASGGTGNQPQHF. The CDR3 DNA reads TGTGCCAGTGGGGGGACGGGCAATCAGCCCCAGCATTTT. The chain links TRBV19 to TRBJ1-5; weak D call: TRBD1 (5 bases). The CDR3 loop spans 13 amino acids. Germline V lookup: CDR1 LNHDA, CDR2 SQIVND (reference sequence). Trimming pared 8 bases from V and 2 bases from J, leaving 10 bases between.

CDR3 DNA sequence: TGTGCCAGCAGCCATTCTCCGACAGGGGCTTCCTACAATGAGCAGTTCTTC. The encoded protein is CASSHSPTGASYNEQFF. The V and J genes are TRBV11-3 and TRBJ2-1; TRBD1 agrees at 8 bases. CDR3 size: 17 residues. The germline V gene has CDR1 SGHNT and CDR2 YENEEA. Trimming took 5 bases from V and 1 from J; bases not matched to a gene: 10. Based on the CDR3 plus reference TRBV11-3 and TRBJ2-1, the full variable domain is EAGVVQSPRYKIIEKKQPVAFWCNPISGHNTLYWYLQNLGQGPELLIRYENEEAVDDSQLPKDRFSAERLKGVDSTLKIQPAELGDSAVYLCASSHSPTGASYNEQFFGPGTRLTVL.

V is TRBV7-2 and J is TRBJ1-5; a weak D match, TRBD1 (6 bases). The CDR3 sequence is 15 residues long. Trimming stripped 2 bases from V and 6 bases from J, with 14 bases between. Germline V gives CDR1 SGHTA, CDR2 FQGNSA. The CDR3 region has the DNA TGTGCCAGCAGCTTAAGAGAGGGGGTCCCTCAGCCCCAGCATTTT. This gives the protein CASSLREGVPQPQHF.

The chain employs TRBV29-1 and TRBJ2-1; 10 positions match TRBD2. V trimming: 4 bases; J trimming: 4 bases; junction bases outside the gene matches: 4. Germline values: CDR1 SQVTM, CDR2 ANQGSEA. The CDR3 covers 14 residues. Here the CDR3 reads CSVVASGGYNEQFF. The CDR3 DNA sequence: TGCAGCGTTGTCGCTAGCGGGGGATACAATGAGCAGTTCTTC.

This sequence joins TRBV25-1 and TRBJ2-1; D perhaps matches TRBD2 (6 bases). Germline CDR1 MGHDK, CDR2 SYGVNS. This CDR3 is 13 amino acids long. The V and J ends lost 8 bases and 11 bases respectively, with 19 bases between them. CDR3 loop: CASGRRDSGKQFF. CDR3 DNA: TGTGCCAGCGGTAGACGGGACTCAGGGAAGCAGTTCTTC. Looking up the rest from reference TRBV25-1 and TRBJ2-1 gives the full variable domain: EADIYQTPRYLVIGTGKKITLECSQTMGHDKMYWYQQDPGMELHLIHYSYGVNSTEKGDLSSESTVSRIRTEHFPLTLESARPSHTSQYLCASGRRDSGKQFFGPGTRLTVL.

The chain joins TRBV2 to TRBJ2-1; D gene ambiguous. CDR1 and CDR2 (germline): SNHLY, FYNNEI. The CDR3 is 15 residues long. V was clipped by 10 bases and J by 0 bases, with 16 bases between them. CDR3 coding DNA: TGTGCCACCAACTCGCCGCTAAGCTCCTACAATGAGCAGTTCTTC. Amino acid sequence: CATNSPLSSYNEQFF.

V usage is TRBV27 and J usage is TRBJ1-4, with D perhaps matching TRBD1 (6 bases). The CDR3 sequence is 14 residues long. V gave up 2 bases and J gave up 3 bases, with 7 bases separating them. The germline V gene encodes CDR1 MNHEY and CDR2 SMNVEV (reference sequence). As DNA, the CDR3 is TGTGCCAGCAGTTTAACAGGGCCTAATGAAAAACTGTTTTTT. This sequence encodes CASSLTGPNEKLFF.

V gene TRBV7-3 combines with J gene TRBJ2-2; weak D call: TRBD1 (6 bases). The ends were cut back, 5 bases at V and 0 bases at J, with 10 bases in the middle. Germline V gives CDR1 SGHTA, CDR2 FQGTGA. This CDR3 has 15 residues. The DNA for the CDR3 is TGTGCCAGCAGCCCGCAGGGGACGAACACCGGGGAGCTGTTTTTT. As protein: CASSPQGTNTGELFF.

Only one count was recorded for this clone. This chain links TRBV5-8 with TRBJ1-5; 7 nucleotides match TRBD1. Germline lookup yields CDR1 SGHTS and CDR2 YDEGEE. After removal of 7 bases from V and 8 bases from J, the junction contained 6 bases not matched to a gene. This CDR3 comprises 12 residues. CDR3 DNA sequence: TGTGCCAGCGCCAGGGGGGCTGAGCCCCAGCATTTT. It translates to CASARGAEPQHF.

A few counts support this clone. This chain joins TRBV2 and TRBJ2-3; unclear D gene. V was trimmed by 11 bases and J by 4 bases, leaving 19 bases between them. The CDR3 runs 14 residues. In germline, CDR1 is SNHLY, CDR2 FYNNEI. The CDR3 here is CACRFPLASDTQYF. CDR3 DNA: TGTGCCTGCCGATTCCCCCTGGCTTCAGATACGCAGTATTTT.

The chain combines TRBV7-2 with TRBJ2-3; a possible D gene is TRBD1 (5 bases). The V end lost 3 bases, the J end lost 3 bases, and 10 bases lay between the germline ends. Germline CDR1 reads SGHTA; CDR2 reads FQGNSA. The CDR3 runs to 14 residues. CDR3 sequence: CASSFRVWTDTQYF. The CDR3 DNA follows: TGTGCCAGCAGCTTCAGGGTTTGGACAGATACGCAGTATTTT.

The J gene is TRBJ2-2, the V gene TRBV7-2; 16 positions match TRBD2. V lost 5 bases, J lost 1 base, and 7 bases stayed unmatched. Per germline, CDR1 SGHTA and CDR2 FQGNSA. The length of the CDR3 is 19 residues. The CDR3 here is CASSPTGTSGGVNTGELFF. The CDR3 nucleotides read TGTGCCAGCAGCCCCACGGGGACTAGCGGGGGGGTGAACACCGGGGAGCTGTTTTTT.

This chain connects TRBV6-4 to TRBJ2-7, with 14 bases matching TRBD2. CDR3 length: 23 residues. Per germline, CDR1 MRHNA and CDR2 SNTAGT. Trimming at V came to 2 bases and at J to 2 bases, leaving 23 bases not matched to a gene. CDR3 in DNA: TGTGCCAGCAGTGACCCAGGTACGACTTGTGGACTAGCGGGGGGCCAGCACACCTACGAGCAGTACTTC. Its protein is CASSDPGTTCGLAGGQHTYEQYF.

The chain has TRBV5-1 and TRBJ1-2; 10 bases are a match to TRBD1. Germline V gives CDR1 SGHRS, CDR2 YFSETQ. The CDR3 extends over 15 amino acids. V trimming: 4 bases; J trimming: 8 bases; junction bases outside the gene matches: 11. In DNA, the CDR3 is TGCGCCAGCAGCCAAGCCGGGACAGGGGTTGAAGGCTACACCTTC. Translation: CASSQAGTGVEGYTF.

CDR3 amino acids: CASSRGANTGELFF. CDR3 sequence (DNA): TGTGCCAGCAGTCGGGGAGCTAACACCGGGGAGCTGTTTTTT. The chain has TRBV6-6 and TRBJ2-2; D is possibly TRBD2 (5 bases). The CDR3 totals 14 residues. Trimming stripped 5 bases from V and 2 bases from J, with 9 bases between. Germline-derived CDR1 and CDR2 are MNHNY and SVGAGI (reference sequence).

Only a few counts were recorded for this clone. V usage is TRBV2 and J usage is TRBJ1-6, with D possibly matching TRBD1 (5 bases). Trimming took 7 bases from V and 13 from J, leaving 17 bases between them. The CDR3 length is 13 residues. Germline lookup yields CDR1 SNHLY and CDR2 FYNNEI. The CDR3: CASMGGVGRPLHF. CDR3 DNA sequence: TGTGCCAGCATGGGGGGTGTGGGAAGGCCCCTCCACTTT. Combining the CDR3 with reference TRBV2 and TRBJ1-6 gives the whole variable domain EPEVTQTPSHQVTQMGQEVILRCVPISNHLYFYWYRQILGQKVEFLVSFYNNEISEKSEIFDDQFSVERPDGSNFTLKIRSTKLEDSAMYFCASMGGVGRPLHFGNGTRLTVT.

This chain joins TRBV5-8 and TRBJ1-1, with D possibly being TRBD1 (5 bases). Germline V gene sequence: CDR1 SGHTS, CDR2 YDEGEE. There are 14 residues in the CDR3. Trimming left V 3 bases short and J 5 bases short, with 14 bases between. The CDR3 nucleotides read TGTGCCAGCAGCTCGGGGGGGGTCTGGACTGAAGCTTTCTTT. Encoded protein: CASSSGGVWTEAFF.

This sequence joins TRBV7-9 and TRBJ1-2; D may be TRBD1 (5 bases). With 5 bases removed from V and 8 bases from J, the gap between germline ends came to 18 bases. The CDR3 runs 14 residues. Germline CDR1 and CDR2: SEHNR and FQNEAQ (reference sequence). Here the CDR3 DNA reads TGTGCCAGCAGCCACCTACAGGATCCGCGAGGCTACACCTTC. Amino acids: CASSHLQDPRGYTF.

J is TRBJ1-6 and V is TRBV11-2; a possible D gene is TRBD1 (5 bases). This CDR3 region has 15 residues. CDR1 is SGHAT, CDR2 FQNNGV, per germline. Trimming pared 0 bases from V and 7 bases from J, leaving 10 bases between. As DNA, the CDR3 is TGTGCCAGCAGCTTAGATCAGGGTCCCAATTCACCCCTCCACTTT. As protein: CASSLDQGPNSPLHF. Filled out from reference TRBV11-2 and TRBJ1-6, the complete variable domain reads EAGVAQSPRYKIIEKRQSVAFWCNPISGHATLYWYQQILGQGPKLLIQFQNNGVVDDSQLPKDRFSAERLKGVDSTLKIQPAKLEDSAVYLCASSLDQGPNSPLHFGNGTRLTVT.

This clone was recorded only once. V and J are TRBV18 and TRBJ2-1, with 10 bases identical to TRBD1. Germline V gives CDR1 KGHSH, CDR2 LQKENI. The CDR3 length is 15 residues. Losses at the gene ends were 0 bases for V and 4 bases for J; bases not matched to a gene: 0. In DNA form, the CDR3 reads TGTGCCAGCTCACCACCGGGACAGGGGTACAATGAGCAGTTCTTC. Its translation: CASSPPGQGYNEQFF.

The chain carries TRBV7-9 and TRBJ1-2; D unresolved. The germline CDR1 and CDR2 sequences are SEHNR and FQNEAQ (reference sequence). V lost 2 bases to trimming and J lost 0 bases, with 10 bases between them. CDR3 length equals 15 residues. The CDR3 coding sequence is TGTGCCAGCAGCTTATCGGCGGTAGCTAACTATGGCTACACCTTC. Residues: CASSLSAVANYGYTF.

This rearrangement joins TRBV6-2 or TRBV6-3 to TRBJ2-7, with 9 nucleotides matching TRBD1. The CDR3 loop spans 15 amino acids. Germline V gene data show CDR1 as MNHEY and CDR2 as SVGEGT. V was clipped by 6 bases and J by 2 bases; unmatched bases: 8. For the CDR3, the DNA is TGTGCCAGCAGCCCCGGACAGGGGCGAACCTACGAGCAGTACTTC. Encoded protein: CASSPGQGRTYEQYF.

The genes are TRBV7-9 and TRBJ2-3; 14 nucleotides align to TRBD2. Losses at the gene ends were 4 bases for V and 5 bases for J; bases not matched to a gene: 5. From germline, CDR1 is SEHNR and CDR2 FQNEAQ (reference sequence). The CDR3 has 16 amino acids. CDR3 amino acids: CASSYGLAGGRDTQYF. Written as DNA, the CDR3 is TGTGCCAGCAGCTACGGACTAGCGGGGGGTAGAGATACGCAGTATTTT.

This rearrangement joins TRBV9 to TRBJ1-6; maybe TRBD1 (5 bases). Per the germline V gene, CDR1 is SGDLS and CDR2 is YYNGEE. The length of the CDR3 is 14 residues. V was shortened by 0 bases and J by 6 bases, with 7 bases between the two germline ends. The CDR3 coding sequence is TGTGCCAGCAGCGTAGGGGGCGGTAATTCACCCCTCCACTTT. Protein: CASSVGGGNSPLHF.